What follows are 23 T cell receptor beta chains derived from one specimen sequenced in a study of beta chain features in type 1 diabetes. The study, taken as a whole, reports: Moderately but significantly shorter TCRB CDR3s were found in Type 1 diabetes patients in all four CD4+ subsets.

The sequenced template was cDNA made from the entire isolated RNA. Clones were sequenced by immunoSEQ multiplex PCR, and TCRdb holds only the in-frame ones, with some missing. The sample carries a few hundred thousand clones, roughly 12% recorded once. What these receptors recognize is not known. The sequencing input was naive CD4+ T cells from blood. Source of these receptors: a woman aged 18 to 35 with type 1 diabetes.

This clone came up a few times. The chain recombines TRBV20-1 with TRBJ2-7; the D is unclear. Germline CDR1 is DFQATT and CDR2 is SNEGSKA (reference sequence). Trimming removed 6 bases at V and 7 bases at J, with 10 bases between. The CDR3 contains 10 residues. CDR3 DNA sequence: TGCAGTGCCACTGCCGGGGAGCAGTACTTC. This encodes CSATAGEQYF.

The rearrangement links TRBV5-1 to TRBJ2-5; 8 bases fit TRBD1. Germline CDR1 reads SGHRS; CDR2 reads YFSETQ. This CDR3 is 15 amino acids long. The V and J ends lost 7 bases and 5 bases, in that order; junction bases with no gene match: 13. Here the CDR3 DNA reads TGCGCCAGCGCCCCCTCCCCGGACAGGGTGGAGACCCAGTACTTC. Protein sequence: CASAPSPDRVETQYF.

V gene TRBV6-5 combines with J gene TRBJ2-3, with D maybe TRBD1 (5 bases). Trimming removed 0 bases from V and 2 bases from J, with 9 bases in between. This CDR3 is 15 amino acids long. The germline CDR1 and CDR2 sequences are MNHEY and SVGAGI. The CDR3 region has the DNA TGTGCCAGCAGTTACTCGGGGCCATACACAGATACGCAGTATTTT. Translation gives CASSYSGPYTDTQYF.

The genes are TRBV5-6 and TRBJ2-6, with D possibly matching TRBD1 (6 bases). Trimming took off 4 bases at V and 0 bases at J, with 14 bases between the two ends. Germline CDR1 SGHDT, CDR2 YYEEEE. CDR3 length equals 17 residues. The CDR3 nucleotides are TGTGCCAGCAGCGCAGGACAGACCCTCTCTGGGGCCAACGTCCTGACTTTC. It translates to CASSAGQTLSGANVLTF.

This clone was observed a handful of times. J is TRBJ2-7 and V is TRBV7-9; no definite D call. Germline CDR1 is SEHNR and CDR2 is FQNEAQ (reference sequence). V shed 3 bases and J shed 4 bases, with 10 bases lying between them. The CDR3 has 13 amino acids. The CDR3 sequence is CASSFRTVYEQYF. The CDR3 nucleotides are TGTGCCAGCAGCTTTAGAACTGTGTACGAGCAGTACTTC.

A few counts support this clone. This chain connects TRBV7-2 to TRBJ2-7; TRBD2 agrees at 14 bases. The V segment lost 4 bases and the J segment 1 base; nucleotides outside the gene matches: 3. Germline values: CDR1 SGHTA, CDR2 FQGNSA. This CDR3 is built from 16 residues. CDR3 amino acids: CASSSGLAGVSYEQYF. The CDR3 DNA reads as TGTGCCAGCAGCTCGGGACTAGCGGGGGTGTCCTACGAGCAGTACTTC.

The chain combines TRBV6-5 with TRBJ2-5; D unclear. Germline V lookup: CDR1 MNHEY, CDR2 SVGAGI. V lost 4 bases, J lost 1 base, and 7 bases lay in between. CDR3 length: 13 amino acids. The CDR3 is CASSSVPQETQYF. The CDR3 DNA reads TGTGCCAGCAGTTCAGTCCCCCAAGAGACCCAGTACTTC.

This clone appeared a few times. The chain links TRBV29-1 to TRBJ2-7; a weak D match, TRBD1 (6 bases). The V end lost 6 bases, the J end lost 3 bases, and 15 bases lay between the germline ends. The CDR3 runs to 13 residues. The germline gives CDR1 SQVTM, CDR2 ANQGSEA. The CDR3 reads CSVTGQSHYEQYF. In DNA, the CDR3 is TGCAGCGTAACAGGGCAGTCTCACTACGAGCAGTACTTC.

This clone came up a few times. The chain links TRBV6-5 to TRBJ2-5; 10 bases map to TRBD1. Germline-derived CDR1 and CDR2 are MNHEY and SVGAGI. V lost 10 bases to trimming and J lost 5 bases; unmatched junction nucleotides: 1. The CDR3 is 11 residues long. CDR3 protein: CATGQGETQYF. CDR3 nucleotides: TGTGCCACGGGACAGGGGGAGACCCAGTACTTC.

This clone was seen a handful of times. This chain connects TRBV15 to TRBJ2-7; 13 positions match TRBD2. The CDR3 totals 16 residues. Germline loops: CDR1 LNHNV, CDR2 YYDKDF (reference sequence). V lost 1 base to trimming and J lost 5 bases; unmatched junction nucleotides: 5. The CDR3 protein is CATSRAGTSGEHEQYF. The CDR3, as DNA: TGTGCCACCAGCAGAGCGGGGACTAGCGGGGAACACGAGCAGTACTTC.

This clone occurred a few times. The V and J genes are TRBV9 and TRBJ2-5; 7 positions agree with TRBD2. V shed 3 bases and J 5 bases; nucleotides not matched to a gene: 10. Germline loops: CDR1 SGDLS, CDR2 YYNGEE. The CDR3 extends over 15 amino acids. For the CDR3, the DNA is TGTGCCAGCAGCGGAACTGGACTAGGCGGGGAGACCCAGTACTTC. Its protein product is CASSGTGLGGETQYF.

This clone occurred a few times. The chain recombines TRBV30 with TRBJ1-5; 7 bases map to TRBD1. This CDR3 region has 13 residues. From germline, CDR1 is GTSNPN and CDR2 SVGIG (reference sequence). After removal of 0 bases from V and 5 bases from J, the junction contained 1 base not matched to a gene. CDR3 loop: CAWSVQGHQPQHF. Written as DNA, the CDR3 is TGTGCCTGGAGTGTACAGGGGCATCAGCCCCAGCATTTT.

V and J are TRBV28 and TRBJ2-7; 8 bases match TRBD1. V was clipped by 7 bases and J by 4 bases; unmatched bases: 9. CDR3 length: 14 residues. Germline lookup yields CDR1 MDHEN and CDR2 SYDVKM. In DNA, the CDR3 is TGTGCCAGCACCCAGCCGGACAGGGTATACGAGCAGTACTTC. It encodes CASTQPDRVYEQYF.

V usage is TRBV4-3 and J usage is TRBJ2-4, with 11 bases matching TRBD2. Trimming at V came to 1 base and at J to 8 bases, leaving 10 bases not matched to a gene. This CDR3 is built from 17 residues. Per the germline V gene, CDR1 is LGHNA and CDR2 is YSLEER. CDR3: CASSQGALGGLADIQYF. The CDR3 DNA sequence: TGCGCCAGCAGCCAAGGAGCACTAGGGGGACTAGCGGACATTCAGTACTTC.

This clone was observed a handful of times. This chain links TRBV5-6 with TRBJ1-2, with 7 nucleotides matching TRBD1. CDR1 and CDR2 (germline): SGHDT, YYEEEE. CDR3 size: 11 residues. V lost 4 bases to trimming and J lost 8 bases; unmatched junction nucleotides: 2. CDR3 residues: CASSAGGGYTF. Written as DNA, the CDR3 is TGTGCCAGCAGCGCAGGGGGAGGCTACACCTTC.

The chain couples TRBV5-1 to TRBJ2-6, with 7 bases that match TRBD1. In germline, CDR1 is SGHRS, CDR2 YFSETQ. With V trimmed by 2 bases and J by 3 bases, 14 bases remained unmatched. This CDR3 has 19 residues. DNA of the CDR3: TGCGCCAGCAGCTTTACTTCCGGGACAGCGAGGAGTGGGGCCAACGTCCTGACTTTC. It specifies CASSFTSGTARSGANVLTF.

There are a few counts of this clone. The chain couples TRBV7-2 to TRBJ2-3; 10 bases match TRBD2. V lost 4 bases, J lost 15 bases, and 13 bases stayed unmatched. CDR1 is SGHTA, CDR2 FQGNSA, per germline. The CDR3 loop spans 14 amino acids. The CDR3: CASSSQPLAGELYF. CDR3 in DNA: TGTGCCAGCAGCTCTCAGCCCCTAGCGGGAGAGCTCTATTTT. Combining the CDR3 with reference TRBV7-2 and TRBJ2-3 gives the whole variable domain GAGVSQSPSNKVTEKGKDVELRCDPISGHTALYWYRQSLGQGLEFLIYFQGNSAPDKSGLPSDRFSAERTGGSVSTLTIQRTQQEDSAVYLCASSSQPLAGELYFGPGTRLTVL.

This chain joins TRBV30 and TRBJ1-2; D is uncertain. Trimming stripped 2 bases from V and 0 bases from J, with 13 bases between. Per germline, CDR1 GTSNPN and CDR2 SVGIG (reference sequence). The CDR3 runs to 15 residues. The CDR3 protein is CAWSSTGKANYGYTF. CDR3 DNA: TGTGCCTGGAGTAGTACGGGGAAAGCTAACTATGGCTACACCTTC.

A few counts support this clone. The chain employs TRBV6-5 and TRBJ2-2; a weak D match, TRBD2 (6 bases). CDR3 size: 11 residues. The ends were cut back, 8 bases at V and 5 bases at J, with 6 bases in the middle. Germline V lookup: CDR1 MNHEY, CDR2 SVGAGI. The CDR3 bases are TGTGCCAGCCGGGGGACCGGGGAGCTGTTTTTT. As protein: CASRGTGELFF.

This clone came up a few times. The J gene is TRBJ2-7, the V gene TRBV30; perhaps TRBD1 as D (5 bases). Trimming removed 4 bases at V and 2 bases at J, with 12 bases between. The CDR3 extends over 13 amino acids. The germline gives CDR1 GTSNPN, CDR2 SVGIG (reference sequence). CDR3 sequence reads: CAWNQGPPYEQYF. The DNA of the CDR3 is TGTGCCTGGAATCAGGGCCCACCCTACGAGCAGTACTTC.

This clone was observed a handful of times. CDR3 sequence reads: CASSVISENTEAFF. Written as DNA, the CDR3 is TGTGCCAGCAGCGTGATCAGCGAGAACACTGAAGCTTTCTTT. V is TRBV9 and J is TRBJ1-1; the D is unclear. This CDR3 is 14 amino acids long. CDR1 SGDLS and CDR2 YYNGEE come from the germline V gene. V was shortened by 2 bases and J by 1 base, with 9 bases between the two germline ends.

The CDR3: CASSYGGGYGYTF. CDR3 bases: TGTGCCAGCAGTTATGGAGGAGGGTATGGCTACACCTTC. V gene TRBV6-6 combines with J gene TRBJ1-2; D is unclear. The CDR3 spans 13 residues. Deletions cut 3 bases from V and 5 bases from J, with 10 bases between. Per the germline V gene, CDR1 is MNHNY and CDR2 is SVGAGI (reference sequence).

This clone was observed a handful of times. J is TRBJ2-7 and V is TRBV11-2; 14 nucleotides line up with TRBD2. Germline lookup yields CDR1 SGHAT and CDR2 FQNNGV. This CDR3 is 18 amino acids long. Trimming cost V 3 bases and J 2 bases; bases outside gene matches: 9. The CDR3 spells CASSFPSGTSGRAYEQYF. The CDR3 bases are TGTGCCAGCAGCTTCCCATCCGGGACTAGCGGGAGAGCCTACGAGCAGTACTTC. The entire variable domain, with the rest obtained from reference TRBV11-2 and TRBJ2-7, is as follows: EAGVAQSPRYKIIEKRQSVAFWCNPISGHATLYWYQQILGQGPKLLIQFQNNGVVDDSQLPKDRFSAERLKGVDSTLKIQPAKLEDSAVYLCASSFPSGTSGRAYEQYFGPGTRLTVT.